This TCR beta chain was recovered during a study of blood T cell repertoires in COVID-19. Measured with immunoSEQ multiplex PCR; TCRdb has only the in-frame clones, and not every one. Among about 130,000 clones listed, around 79% were seen once. V gave up 4 bases and J gave up 2 bases, with 9 bases separating them. Germline V CDR1 and CDR2: LNHDA, SQIVND (reference sequence). This CDR3 contains 14 residues. The source of this sequence is a woman in her seventies with COVID-19, enrolled during active disease. V is TRBV19 and J is TRBJ1-5; D not resolved. Sequences were obtained from peripheral blood. This chain's CDR3 is CASSTSSRNQPQHF. The CDR3 DNA sequence: TGTGCCAGTAGTACGTCTAGTCGCAATCAGCCCCAGCATTTT.